Following are 14 T cell receptor beta chains from one sample sequenced in a study of control samples from healthy donors and cancer patients. Measured with immunoSEQ multiplex PCR; TCRdb has only the in-frame clones, and not every one. This sample has around 94,000 clones, with about 92% found just once. Material: blood. These receptors all stem from a woman aged 18-29 years in good health.

This clone showed up just once. The gene calls are TRBV2 and TRBJ1-1; D gene ambiguous. Germline CDR1 and CDR2: SNHLY and FYNNEI. The CDR3 loop spans 12 amino acids. Trimming removed 11 bases from V and 3 bases from J, with 13 bases in between. CDR3 in DNA: TGTGCCCTCAAGGAGGGCCACACTGAAGCTTTCTTT. Translation gives CALKEGHTEAFF.

The chain links TRBV19 to TRBJ1-5; tentatively, D is TRBD1 (5 bases). Germline lookup yields CDR1 LNHDA and CDR2 SQIVND (reference sequence). The CDR3 runs to 18 residues. The V gene lost 3 bases and the J gene lost 1 base, with 19 bases spanning the gap. The DNA of the CDR3 is TGTGCCAGTAGTATCATCGCTGGATCAGGGTCGAGCAATCAGCCCCAGCATTTT. Translating it yields CASSIIAGSGSSNQPQHF. Variable domain in full (rest from reference TRBV19 and TRBJ1-5): DGGITQSPKYLFRKEGQNVTLSCEQNLNHDAMYWYRQDPGQGLRLIYYSQIVNDFQKGDIAEGYSVSREKKESFPLTVTSAQKNPTAFYLCASSIIAGSGSSNQPQHFGDGTRLSIL.

Only one count was recorded for this clone. V is TRBV6-5 and J is TRBJ1-5, with D tentatively TRBD1 (5 bases). Deletions cut 6 bases from V and 5 bases from J, with 8 bases between. Germline lookup yields CDR1 MNHEY and CDR2 SVGAGI. This CDR3 spans 12 amino acids. Written as DNA, the CDR3 is TGTGCCAGCAGCCCAGGGCATCAGCCCCAGCATTTT. Its translation is CASSPGHQPQHF.

V gene TRBV6-2 or TRBV6-3 combines with J gene TRBJ2-7, with 11 bases fitting TRBD1. The CDR3 is made up of 18 amino acids. V lost 2 bases and J lost 3; bases outside the gene matches: 12. Germline V lookup: CDR1 MNHEY, CDR2 SVGEGT. The CDR3 sequence is CASSYPSTRTGGYYEQYF. The CDR3 DNA sequence: TGTGCCAGCAGTTACCCCTCGACCCGGACAGGGGGCTACTACGAGCAGTACTTC.

DNA of the CDR3: TGTGCCAGCAGGAAAACCTACGGCGGGACGCCCTCTGGAAACACCATATATTTT. Its protein product is CASRKTYGGTPSGNTIYF. V gene TRBV2 combines with J gene TRBJ1-3, with a weak D call TRBD1 (5 bases). Germline values: CDR1 SNHLY, CDR2 FYNNEI. The V end was cut by 6 bases, the J end by 0 bases, with 21 bases between. This CDR3 spans 18 amino acids.

This sequence joins TRBV9 and TRBJ1-2, with a tentative D call TRBD1 (5 bases). The CDR3 has 16 residues. CDR1 SGDLS and CDR2 YYNGEE come from the germline V gene. V was pared by 4 bases and J by 5 bases, with 21 bases between. The CDR3 here is CASSSRGDQGTYGYTF. CDR3 nucleotides: TGTGCCAGCAGCTCCCGGGGGGATCAGGGAACATATGGCTACACCTTC.

The chain recombines TRBV9 with TRBJ2-7, with a weak D call TRBD2 (6 bases). In germline, CDR1 is SGDLS, CDR2 YYNGEE. The CDR3 is 17 amino acids. Trimming shortened V by 3 bases and J by 2 bases, and 21 bases separated the two germline ends. The CDR3 sequence: CASSARFDGGQPYEQYF. The CDR3 DNA follows: TGTGCCAGCAGCGCCAGATTCGACGGGGGTCAGCCCTACGAGCAGTACTTC.

The chain uses TRBV3-1 (or the pseudogene TRBV3-2) and TRBJ2-1; TRBD1 aligns across 9 bases. Germline V gene sequence: CDR1 LGHDT, CDR2 YNNKEL (reference sequence). With 0 bases clipped from V and 3 bases from J, the junction kept 6 bases outside the gene matches. There are 17 residues in the CDR3. This chain's CDR3 is CASSQDRGQGNYNEQFF. The CDR3, as DNA: TGTGCCAGCAGCCAAGACAGGGGACAGGGCAACTACAATGAGCAGTTCTTC.

The gene calls are TRBV11-2 and TRBJ1-1; D not certain. Trimming left V 3 bases short and J 1 base short, with 9 bases between. The CDR3 covers 14 residues. Germline V lookup: CDR1 SGHAT, CDR2 FQNNGV. CDR3 region: CASSLGPGNTEAFF. CDR3 nucleotide sequence: TGTGCCAGCAGCTTGGGTCCAGGGAACACTGAAGCTTTCTTT.

The chain employs TRBV6-6 and TRBJ1-5; unclear D gene. V was shortened by 5 bases and J by 4 bases, with 12 bases between the two germline ends. Per the germline V gene, CDR1 is MNHNY and CDR2 is SVGAGI (reference sequence). CDR3 length equals 14 residues. CDR3 sequence (DNA): TGTGCCAGCAGTCGAAGTCTCGGAAATCAGCCCCAGCATTTT. The encoded protein is CASSRSLGNQPQHF.

The chain combines TRBV24-1 with TRBJ2-1, with D possibly TRBD1 on 6 matching bases. The length of the CDR3 is 13 residues. V lost 4 bases, J lost 8 bases, and 11 bases lay in between. Germline V gives CDR1 KGHDR, CDR2 SFDVKD. The chain's CDR3 is CATSDAQGYEQFF. CDR3 sequence (DNA): TGTGCCACCAGTGACGCCCAGGGGTATGAGCAGTTCTTC.

The chain uses TRBV7-2 and TRBJ1-6; D unresolved. Trimming removed 4 bases from V and 6 bases from J, with 13 bases in between. This CDR3 is 15 amino acids long. Per the germline V gene, CDR1 is SGHTA and CDR2 is FQGNSA. CDR3 DNA sequence: TGTGCCAGCAGCTCGGGCCAATATCTTAATTCACCCCTCCACTTT. Its translation is CASSSGQYLNSPLHF.

This clone is a singleton in its sample. The CDR3: CASSLTSGIHEQYF. The CDR3, as DNA: TGCGCCAGCTCCCTGACTAGCGGAATACACGAGCAGTACTTC. V is TRBV10-2 and J is TRBJ2-7; TRBD2 aligns across 9 bases. V gave up 8 bases and J gave up 5 bases; unmatched junction bases: 10. The CDR3 consists of 14 residues. Germline CDR1 and CDR2: WSHSY and SAAADI.

The rearrangement joins TRBV5-1 to TRBJ2-7, with TRBD2 identical over 7 bases. Germline CDR1 SGHRS, CDR2 YFSETQ. V dropped 4 bases and J dropped 7; count of bases not matched to a gene: 14. The CDR3 is 15 amino acids. CDR3 DNA: TGCGCCAGCAGCAAGGGGACTAACCCGCCTTTGGAGCAGTACTTC. Translated, it gives CASSKGTNPPLEQYF. The full variable domain, with the rest looked up from reference TRBV5-1 and TRBJ2-7, is KAGVTQTPRYLIKTRGQQVTLSCSPISGHRSVSWYQQTPGQGLQFLFEYFSETQRNKGNFPGRFSGRQFSNSRSEMNVSTLELGDSALYLCASSKGTNPPLEQYFGPGTRLTVT.